Listed below are T cell receptor beta chains from one sample, sequenced in a study of blood T cell repertoires in COVID-19. Profiling relied on immunoSEQ multiplex PCR, and the TCRdb table lists in-frame clones only, not all of them. The table lists approximately 100,000 clones, 85% of them singletons. Sequenced material: peripheral blood. These receptor sequences come from a woman aged 70-85 years with active or convalescent COVID-19. Both conserved end residues are part of each CDR3. The D gene is left open where the match is weak. Clone size is given for some rows only: seen once, a few or many times, or a class if the clone is expanded.

>-|TRBJ2-1|TRBV10-2|-
CASSASGQKGEQFF
TGCGCCAGCAGTGCCTCAGGACAAAAGGGTGAGCAGTTCTTC
>-|TRBJ1-2|TRBV3-1/TRBV3-2|-
CASSRGTGNYGYTF
TGTGCCAGCAGCCGCGGGACGGGGAACTATGGCTACACCTTC
>-|TRBJ2-7|TRBV10-3|-
CAISGATAISSYEQYF
TGTGCCATCAGTGGTGCAACCGCCATCAGCTCCTACGAGCAGTACTTC
>-|TRBJ2-3|TRBV27|once
CASSDRWADTQYF
TGTGCCAGCAGTGACAGGTGGGCAGATACGCAGTATTTT
>-|TRBJ1-2|TRBV30|-
CAWETKNSYGYTF
TGTGCCTGGGAAACTAAAAATTCCTATGGCTACACCTTC
>-|TRBJ1-2|TRBV3-1/TRBV3-2|-
CASSQGTAGVGYTF
TGTGCCAGCAGCCAAGGGACAGCGGGAGTTGGCTACACCTTC
>TRBD2|TRBJ2-3|TRBV7-3|-
CASSTSGGLTDTQYF
TGTGCCAGCAGTACTAGCGGGGGGCTCACAGATACGCAGTATTTT
>-|TRBJ2-1|TRBV21-1|-
CASSKGDRGSPLPHSEQFF
TGTGCCAGCAGCAAAGGAGACAGGGGCTCCCCACTACCGCATTCGGAGCAGTTCTTC
>-|TRBJ1-1|TRBV24-1|-
CATSDLPGYRSIITEAFF
TGTGCCACCAGTGATCTGCCCGGGTATCGGTCGATAATCACTGAAGCTTTCTTT
>TRBD1|TRBJ2-5|TRBV2|once
CASSEGAGGAETQYF
TGTGCCAGCAGTGAGGGGGCAGGGGGAGCCGAGACCCAGTACTTC
>-|TRBJ2-1|TRBV7-2|few
CASSLGRGSYNEQFF
TGTGCCAGCAGCTTAGGCCGGGGGTCCTACAATGAGCAGTTCTTC
>-|TRBJ2-4|TRBV6-9|-
CASSYSEGREAKNIQYF
TGTGCCAGCAGTTATTCGGAGGGCAGGGAAGCCAAAAACATTCAGTACTTC
>TRBD1|TRBJ1-6|TRBV11-3|-
CASSFRGQDSPLHF
TGTGCCAGCAGCTTCAGGGGGCAGGATTCACCCCTCCACTTT
>TRBD2|TRBJ2-1|TRBV6-1|-
CASSDPSGSVRNEQFF
TGTGCCAGCAGTGACCCTAGCGGGAGTGTTAGAAATGAGCAGTTCTTC
>-|TRBJ2-3|TRBV4-1|-
CASSMRVPSTDTQYF
TGCGCCAGCAGTATGAGGGTTCCTAGCACAGATACGCAGTATTTT
>-|TRBJ1-2|TRBV7-2|-
CASSSGTIQNGYTF
TGTGCCAGCAGCTCCGGGACAATTCAAAATGGCTACACCTTC
>TRBD1|TRBJ1-5|TRBV7-2|-
CASSWGQAQGPQHF
TGTGCCAGCAGCTGGGGACAGGCCCAGGGGCCCCAGCATTTT
>-|TRBJ1-5|TRBV28|once
CASTVGQRLERYF
TGTGCCAGCACGGTGGGACAAAGGCTGGAGAGGTATTTT
>-|TRBJ2-7|TRBV5-1|-
CASSLGQFYEQYF
TGCGCCAGCAGCTTGGGACAGTTCTACGAGCAGTACTTC
>-|TRBJ2-2|TRBV3-1/TRBV3-2|-
CASSHGWDIQTGELFF
TGTGCCAGCAGCCATGGATGGGACATCCAAACCGGGGAGCTGTTTTTT
>-|TRBJ1-6|TRBV2|-
CASSEERPPSPLHF
TGTGCCAGCAGTGAGGAGAGACCCCCATCACCCCTCCACTTT
>-|TRBJ1-2|TRBV14|-
CASSQGVGKGGENYGYTF
TGTGCCAGCAGCCAAGGGGTCGGGAAGGGCGGCGAAAACTATGGCTACACCTTC
>-|TRBJ1-1|TRBV2|-
CASSYLQGDTEAFF
TGTGCCAGCAGCTACTTACAGGGCGACACTGAAGCTTTCTTT
>-|TRBJ1-1|TRBV2|once
CASSDSRTGGNTEAFF
TGTGCCAGCAGTGACTCGCGAACGGGGGGCAACACTGAAGCTTTCTTT
>-|TRBJ1-2|TRBV5-4|-
CASSLDREHGYTF
TGTGCCAGCAGCTTGGACAGGGAGCATGGCTACACCTTC
>TRBD1|TRBJ1-2|TRBV7-2|-
CASSLARQGGNYGYTF
TGTGCCAGCAGCTTAGCCCGACAGGGGGGCAACTATGGCTACACCTTC
>-|TRBJ1-1|TRBV18|-
CASLVALNTEAFF
TGTGCCAGTTTGGTGGCCCTGAACACTGAAGCTTTCTTT
>-|TRBJ1-2|TRBV7-2|-
CASSPNRGGNYGYTF
TGTGCCAGCAGCCCGAACCGAGGGGGAAACTATGGCTACACCTTC
>TRBD1|TRBJ1-2|TRBV28|-
CASTNPDRPGGGYTF
TGTGCCAGCACTAATCCGGACAGGCCTGGCGGTGGCTACACCTTC
>-|TRBJ1-2|TRBV15|-
CATSTRQVGHGYTF
TGTGCCACCAGCACTAGACAGGTGGGGCATGGCTACACCTTC
>-|TRBJ1-2|TRBV7-9|-
CASSPYGTANYGYTF
TGTGCCAGCAGCCCCTATGGGACTGCTAACTATGGCTACACCTTC
>TRBD1|TRBJ1-3|TRBV28|-
CASSRILQGLGSGNTIYF
TGTGCCAGCAGTAGAATCCTACAGGGGTTGGGCTCTGGAAACACCATATATTTT
>TRBD2|TRBJ2-3|TRBV7-2|-
CASSPSGASTDTQYF
TGTGCCAGCAGCCCTAGCGGGGCTAGCACAGATACGCAGTATTTT
>-|TRBJ1-6|TRBV3-1/TRBV3-2|-
CASSRQNSPLHF
TGTGCCAGCAGCCGTCAAAATTCACCCCTCCACTTT
>-|TRBJ1-1|TRBV27|-
CASSARTRNTEAFF
TGTGCCAGCAGTGCCCGGACACGTAACACTGAAGCTTTCTTT
>-|TRBJ1-1|TRBV19|-
CASSSTMNTEAFF
TGTGCCAGTAGTTCTACCATGAACACTGAAGCTTTCTTT